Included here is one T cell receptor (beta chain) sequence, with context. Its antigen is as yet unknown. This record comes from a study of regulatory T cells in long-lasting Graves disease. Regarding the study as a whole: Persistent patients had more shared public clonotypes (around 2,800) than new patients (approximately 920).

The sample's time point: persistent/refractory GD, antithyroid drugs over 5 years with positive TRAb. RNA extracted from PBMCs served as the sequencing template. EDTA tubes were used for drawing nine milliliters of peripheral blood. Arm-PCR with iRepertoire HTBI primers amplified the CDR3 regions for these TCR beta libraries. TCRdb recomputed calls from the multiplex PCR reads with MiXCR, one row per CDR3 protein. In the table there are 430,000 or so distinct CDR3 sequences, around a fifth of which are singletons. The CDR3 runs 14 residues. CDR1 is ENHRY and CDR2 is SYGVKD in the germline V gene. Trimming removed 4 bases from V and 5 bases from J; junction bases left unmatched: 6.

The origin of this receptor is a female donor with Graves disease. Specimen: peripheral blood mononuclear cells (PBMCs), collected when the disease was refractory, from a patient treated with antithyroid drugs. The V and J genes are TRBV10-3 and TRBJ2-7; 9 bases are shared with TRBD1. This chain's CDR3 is CAISVEQGADEQYF. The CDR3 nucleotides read TGTGCCATCAGTGTGGAACAGGGGGCGGACGAGCAGTACTTC.